This entry is about one T cell receptor (beta chain). The antigen remains undetermined. Sample-barcoded 5' priming and a J-beta primer mix drove a second PCR of roughly 7 to 11 cycles. A single record per CDR3 protein comes from TCRdb applying MiXCR to the 5' RACE reads. The table lists 750,000 to 950,000 distinct CDR3 sequences, under 35% of them singletons, with roughly 10% in the top ten. The data were obtained in a study of blood T cells in healthy people across ages. Whole-study findings and limits: Reliance upon unsorted PBMCs precluded definitive naive versus antigen-experienced comparison.

The CDR3 consists of 14 residues. CDR1 MNHNY and CDR2 SVGAGI come from the germline V gene (reference sequence). V lost 4 bases, J lost 5 bases, and 4 bases stayed unmatched. These records were also assigned to another study, of T cells of mothers and their children. That study reports: Reads obtained per mother exceeded 8.5 million TCR beta CDR3 reads, with 2.5 million to 3.5 million obtained per child.

Specimen: blood. The TCR comes from a woman aged 40 to 55 in good health. The chain carries TRBV6-6 and TRBJ1-5; 8 bases fit TRBD1. CDR3 sequence (DNA): TGTGCCAGCAGTTTACAGGGGGGATATCAGCCCCAGCATTTT. Amino acid sequence: CASSLQGGYQPQHF.